This T cell receptor beta chain was observed in a study of blood T cell repertoires in COVID-19. Study in general: Researchers got acute and convalescent COVID-19 samples from the United States, Italy and Spain. T cells, B-cell-depleted T cells, or PBMCs supplied cDNA or gDNA.

Study processing details: Cell counts per sample came from amplifying reference gene primers. Produced via immunoSEQ multiplex PCR; TCRdb's table is partial and in-frame only. The V and J calls and clone size were taken over from that table, and D and trimming were inferred from the DNA. The table has under 250,000 clones, about 83% seen once. Germline V lookup: CDR1 MNHEY, CDR2 SMNVEV (reference sequence). The CDR3 has 15 amino acids. V lost 3 bases to trimming and J lost 1 base; unmatched junction nucleotides: 6. The material sequenced was peripheral blood. The sequence was collected from a man aged 40-49 years with active or convalescent COVID-19. The V gene is TRBV27, the J gene TRBJ2-7; 7 positions agree with TRBD1. Written as DNA, the CDR3 is TGTGCCAGCAGTTTCGAGTCGACAGGGTCCTACGAGCAGTACTTC. Translated, it gives CASSFESTGSYEQYF.